A single sample gave rise to the 31 T cell receptor beta chains below, sequenced in a study of blood T cell repertoires in COVID-19. Sequencing used immunoSEQ multiplex PCR; TCRdb keeps in-frame clones, though not all of them. The sample includes more than 200,000 clones, approximately 78% of them seen just once. Sequenced: peripheral blood. Receptor source: a woman over 75 with acute or convalescent COVID-19.

The J gene is TRBJ2-1, the V gene TRBV27; TRBD1 agrees at 11 bases. CDR3 length: 15 amino acids. Germline CDR1 MNHEY, CDR2 SMNVEV (reference sequence). Trimming cost V 7 bases and J 1 base; bases outside gene matches: 3. CDR3 in DNA: TGTGCCAGCATCCGGGACAGGGGGTCCTACAATGAGCAGTTCTTC. Encoded protein: CASIRDRGSYNEQFF.

This clone occurred a few times. V gene TRBV28 combines with J gene TRBJ1-1, with a possible D match to TRBD1 (6 bases). Germline CDR1 and CDR2: MDHEN and SYDVKM. Trimming left V 6 bases short and J 3 bases short, with 11 bases between. The CDR3 extends over 13 amino acids. CDR3 sequence: CASRAQGDTEAFF. The CDR3 DNA is TGTGCCAGCAGGGCACAGGGAGACACTGAAGCTTTCTTT.

This clone occurred once. The chain is built from TRBV3-1 (or the pseudogene TRBV3-2) and TRBJ2-7; tentative D call: TRBD1 (5 bases). This CDR3 is built from 14 residues. V lost 0 bases to trimming and J lost 6 bases, with 12 bases between them. In germline, CDR1 is LGHDT, CDR2 YNNKEL (reference sequence). The CDR3 loop is CASSQDQGSLEQYF. The CDR3 DNA is TGTGCCAGCAGCCAAGACCAGGGTAGCCTCGAGCAGTACTTC.

The V and J genes are TRBV27 and TRBJ1-5; 8 positions match TRBD1. CDR1 is MNHEY and CDR2 is SMNVEV in the germline V gene (reference sequence). This CDR3 has 16 amino acids. After removal of 6 bases from V and 2 bases from J, the junction contained 9 bases not matched to a gene. CDR3 residues: CASSTTTGGRNQPQHF. The CDR3 DNA reads as TGTGCCAGCAGCACAACCACAGGGGGACGCAATCAGCCCCAGCATTTT.

The chain has TRBV29-1 and TRBJ1-2, with unresolved D. The ends were cut back, 5 bases at V and 3 bases at J, with 7 bases in the middle. The CDR3 sequence is 11 residues long. Germline CDR1 reads SQVTM; CDR2 reads ANQGSEA. CDR3 DNA sequence: TGCAGCGTTCGTACAGACTATGGCTACACCTTC. This sequence encodes CSVRTDYGYTF.

The rearrangement links TRBV19 to TRBJ1-4; D is possibly TRBD1 (6 bases). This CDR3 has 14 residues. In germline, CDR1 is LNHDA, CDR2 SQIVND (reference sequence). The germline V and J ends were trimmed by 7 bases and 8 bases, with 17 bases remaining between them. CDR3 sequence (DNA): TGTGCCAGTAACCTCCGCGGGGGCGGGGAAAAACTGTTTTTT. This encodes CASNLRGGGEKLFF.

This clone was observed a handful of times. V is TRBV7-9 and J is TRBJ1-2; tentatively, D is TRBD1 (5 bases). CDR3 size: 15 residues. Germline V gives CDR1 SEHNR, CDR2 FQNEAQ (reference sequence). Deletions cut 1 base from V and 9 bases from J, with 18 bases between. CDR3 bases: TGTGCCAGCAGCTTAGGAACTCTGGCTGGGGGGAGCTACACCTTC. It translates to CASSLGTLAGGSYTF.

The J gene is TRBJ2-1, the V gene TRBV11-1; 10 nucleotides align to TRBD2. The CDR3 runs 15 residues. Germline trimming cut 3 bases from V and 6 bases from J; bases unmatched to any gene: 5. CDR1 and CDR2 from the germline V gene are SGHAT and FQDESV (reference sequence). The CDR3 nucleotides are TGTGCCAGCAGCTTTAGCGGGGGGCGCCTCAATGAGCAGTTCTTC. Translating gives CASSFSGGRLNEQFF.

Only a few counts were recorded for this clone. This chain links TRBV19 with TRBJ1-4, with 9 bases identical to TRBD1. V lost 5 bases to trimming and J lost 7 bases; unmatched junction nucleotides: 5. The CDR3 is 14 residues long. Germline CDR1 and CDR2: LNHDA and SQIVND (reference sequence). The CDR3 DNA reads TGTGCCAGTAGTTTACAGGGGGCTGGTGAAAAACTGTTTTTT. Amino acids: CASSLQGAGEKLFF.

The V and J genes are TRBV7-9 and TRBJ1-6; TRBD1 is a possible D gene (6 bases). Trimming took off 5 bases at V and 9 bases at J, with 14 bases between the two ends. CDR1 and CDR2 (germline): SEHNR, FQNEAQ (reference sequence). The CDR3 runs 14 residues. DNA of the CDR3: TGTGCCAGCAGCCCCGCAGGGGAGGGTTCACCCCTCCACTTT. Translating it yields CASSPAGEGSPLHF.

The V gene is TRBV5-8, the J gene TRBJ2-3, with D perhaps TRBD2 (5 bases). The germline V gene has CDR1 SGHTS and CDR2 YDEGEE. The CDR3 totals 14 residues. Trimming pared 2 bases from V and 3 bases from J, leaving 10 bases between. DNA for the CDR3: TGTGCCAGCAGCTTAGAGACTACAACAGATACGCAGTATTTT. This codes for CASSLETTTDTQYF.

The chain uses TRBV3-1 (or the pseudogene TRBV3-2) and TRBJ1-3; perhaps TRBD1 as D (6 bases). Germline CDR1 and CDR2: LGHDT and YNNKEL (reference sequence). The CDR3 has 14 amino acids. V dropped 4 bases and J dropped 8 bases, with 15 bases sitting between them. The DNA of the CDR3 is TGTGCCAGCAGCCTGCAGGGGAGGGAGGACACCATATATTTT. It codes for CASSLQGREDTIYF.

The V gene is TRBV5-1, the J gene TRBJ1-5, with 8 bases lining up with TRBD1. J gave up 5 bases and V 7 bases, and 8 bases lay outside the gene matches. There are 14 residues in the CDR3. Germline CDR1 is SGHRS and CDR2 is YFSETQ. In DNA form, the CDR3 reads TGCGCCAGCCCAGTCAGGACAGGGCATCAGCCCCAGCATTTT. This sequence encodes CASPVRTGHQPQHF.

The V gene is TRBV29-1, the J gene TRBJ1-2; D might be TRBD1 (5 bases). The V and J ends lost 6 bases and 12 bases respectively, with 26 bases between them. The CDR3 totals 14 residues. CDR1 and CDR2 from the germline V gene are SQVTM and ANQGSEA. In DNA form, the CDR3 reads TGCAGCGTGCTCCCGGACACGGCGACTCCCCGACACACCTTC. It is translated as CSVLPDTATPRHTF.

The gene calls are TRBV4-3 and TRBJ2-2; the match to TRBD1 covers 8 bases. CDR1 and CDR2 (germline): LGHNA, YSLEER. CDR3 length equals 15 residues. With 3 bases clipped from V and 6 bases from J, the junction kept 6 bases outside the gene matches. DNA for the CDR3: TGCGCCAGCAGCCAGAGACAGGGGTCAGCCGGGGAGCTGTTTTTT. This gives the protein CASSQRQGSAGELFF.

The rearrangement links TRBV19 to TRBJ1-2, with 9 bases that match TRBD1. V gave up 7 bases and J gave up 8 bases; unmatched junction bases: 17. Germline V lookup: CDR1 LNHDA, CDR2 SQIVND (reference sequence). There are 16 residues in the CDR3. The CDR3 region has the DNA TGTGCCAGTAACCTTCGCCGGGACAGGGAGGGGAGGGGCTACACCTTC. Protein sequence: CASNLRRDREGRGYTF.

The chain has TRBV7-9 and TRBJ1-2; 7 bases line up with TRBD1. The V gene end was trimmed by 4 bases and the J gene end by 2 bases; junction bases not matched to a gene: 4. CDR3 length equals 14 residues. Germline V gene data show CDR1 as SEHNR and CDR2 as FQNEAQ (reference sequence). CDR3: CASSSKGANYGYTF. CDR3 bases: TGTGCCAGCAGCTCAAAGGGGGCCAACTATGGCTACACCTTC.

The chain uses TRBV19 and TRBJ1-3; weak D call: TRBD1 (6 bases). The CDR3 spans 19 residues. The germline V gene encodes CDR1 LNHDA and CDR2 SQIVND (reference sequence). The V and J ends lost 0 bases and 2 bases respectively, with 20 bases between them. CDR3 loop: CASSIDRGVSTVPGNTIYF. CDR3 in DNA: TGTGCCAGTAGTATAGACAGGGGAGTCTCTACTGTTCCTGGAAACACCATATATTTT. Complete variable domain (other parts from reference TRBV19 and TRBJ1-3): DGGITQSPKYLFRKEGQNVTLSCEQNLNHDAMYWYRQDPGQGLRLIYYSQIVNDFQKGDIAEGYSVSREKKESFPLTVTSAQKNPTAFYLCASSIDRGVSTVPGNTIYFGEGSWLTVV.

The rearrangement links TRBV4-1 to TRBJ2-7; 12 bases line up with TRBD2. The J segment lost 2 bases and the V segment lost 0 bases, leaving 2 bases of the junction unmatched. This CDR3 spans 16 amino acids. Germline V lookup: CDR1 MGHRA, CDR2 YSYEKL. CDR3 loop: CASSQDPSGRAYEQYF. CDR3 DNA: TGCGCCAGCAGCCAAGATCCTAGCGGGAGGGCCTACGAGCAGTACTTC.

This chain links TRBV30 with TRBJ1-1; 9 nucleotides agree with TRBD1. CDR1 is GTSNPN, CDR2 SVGIG, per germline (reference sequence). The CDR3 extends over 14 amino acids. V lost 0 bases, J lost 4 bases, and 3 bases stayed unmatched. The CDR3: CAWSVMGQGTEAFF. The CDR3 DNA reads as TGTGCCTGGAGTGTAATGGGACAGGGCACTGAAGCTTTCTTT.

The rearrangement uses TRBV18 and TRBJ2-7; D gene unclear. Trimming removed 3 bases from V and 4 bases from J, with 22 bases in between. From germline, CDR1 is KGHSH and CDR2 LQKENI. The CDR3 contains 17 residues. Here the CDR3 DNA reads TGTGCCAGCTCACCGCTTAACCGGTCTAGAACGATATACGAGCAGTACTTC. It specifies CASSPLNRSRTIYEQYF.

This sequence joins TRBV7-3 and TRBJ2-7; 14 nucleotides align to TRBD2. The CDR3 totals 19 residues. Trimming cost V 0 bases and J 4 bases; bases outside gene matches: 11. CDR1 SGHTA and CDR2 FQGTGA come from the germline V gene. CDR3 DNA sequence: TGTGCCAGCAGCTTAACGCCTGGGGCCGGGACTAGCGGGAGATACGAGCAGTACTTC. Protein product: CASSLTPGAGTSGRYEQYF.

This rearrangement joins TRBV4-3 to TRBJ1-2; D is undetermined. The V gene lost 0 bases and the J gene lost 0 bases, with 11 bases spanning the gap. CDR3 length: 16 residues. Germline V lookup: CDR1 LGHNA, CDR2 YSLEER. The CDR3 DNA follows: TGCGCCAGCAGCCAAGATCCCCTCAGTCCTAACTATGGCTACACCTTC. Encoded protein: CASSQDPLSPNYGYTF.

V gene TRBV7-9 combines with J gene TRBJ2-3; maybe TRBD2 (6 bases). The CDR3 totals 15 residues. The V end was cut by 6 bases, the J end by 0 bases, with 13 bases between. The germline V gene has CDR1 SEHNR and CDR2 FQNEAQ (reference sequence). The CDR3 nucleotides read TGTGCCAGCAGTTCCCCGGGACTCAGCACAGATACGCAGTATTTT. It is translated as CASSSPGLSTDTQYF.

The rearrangement joins TRBV30 to TRBJ1-1; possibly TRBD1 for D (5 bases). Germline V gene sequence: CDR1 GTSNPN, CDR2 SVGIG (reference sequence). V shed 3 bases and J shed 5 bases, with 16 bases lying between them. This CDR3 is 14 amino acids long. CDR3 loop: CAWSAGRFGTEAFF. In DNA, the CDR3 is TGTGCCTGGAGCGCGGGACGGTTTGGGACTGAAGCTTTCTTT.

V gene TRBV3-1 (or the pseudogene TRBV3-2) combines with J gene TRBJ2-7, with D unresolved. In germline, CDR1 is LGHDT, CDR2 YNNKEL (reference sequence). The CDR3 is made up of 13 amino acids. The V and J ends lost 3 bases and 5 bases respectively, with 11 bases between them. CDR3 sequence reads: CASSQVVLNEQYF. CDR3 DNA: TGTGCCAGCAGCCAGGTAGTCCTCAACGAGCAGTACTTC.

The chain is built from TRBV28 and TRBJ1-2; 9 bases line up with TRBD1. The CDR3 consists of 14 residues. The ends lost 3 bases at V and 9 bases at J; junction bases unmatched: 8. Germline assignment: CDR1 MDHEN and CDR2 SYDVKM. The CDR3 sequence is CASSLDRGEYSYTF. The CDR3 DNA reads as TGTGCCAGCAGTTTGGACAGGGGAGAATATAGCTACACCTTC.

The rearrangement joins TRBV30 to TRBJ2-2; TRBD2 matches at 7 bases. V lost 5 bases, J lost 4 bases, and 4 bases stayed unmatched. Germline assignment: CDR1 GTSNPN and CDR2 SVGIG (reference sequence). This CDR3 comprises 13 residues. The CDR3 loop reads CAWDLAVTGELFF. The CDR3 coding sequence is TGTGCCTGGGATCTAGCGGTCACCGGGGAGCTGTTTTTT.

This clone was seen a few times. The chain links TRBV6-2 or TRBV6-3 to TRBJ2-5, with 11 positions matching TRBD1. There are 18 residues in the CDR3. The germline V gene encodes CDR1 MNHEY and CDR2 SVGEGT. V was pared by 5 bases and J by 4 bases, with 15 bases of the junction left unmatched. CDR3 amino acids: CASSTRTGGGLWGETQYF. CDR3 DNA sequence: TGTGCCAGCAGTACCCGGACAGGGGGCGGACTATGGGGAGAGACCCAGTACTTC.

This clone occurred once. The V call is TRBV5-6, the J call TRBJ1-3; a possible D gene is TRBD1 (5 bases). This CDR3 region has 16 residues. CDR1 is SGHDT and CDR2 is YYEEEE in the germline V gene. V gave up 1 base and J gave up 0 bases, with 11 bases separating them. CDR3 sequence reads: CASSLRGLTSGNTIYF. DNA for the CDR3: TGTGCCAGCAGCTTGAGGGGACTAACCTCTGGAAACACCATATATTTT.

DNA for the CDR3: TGTGCCAGTAGTATGGGACTAGCGGGCTACTACAATGAGCAGTTCTTC. Its protein is CASSMGLAGYYNEQFF. The chain employs TRBV19 and TRBJ2-1; TRBD2 matches 12 bases. CDR1 and CDR2 (germline): LNHDA, SQIVND (reference sequence). V lost 3 bases and J lost 3; bases outside the gene matches: 3. This CDR3 has 16 residues.